The 6 T cell receptor beta chains presented below share a single source sample, sequenced in a study of Graves' ophthalmopathy and Graves' hyperthyroidism. The authors amplified TCR beta CDR3 regions, and they did so from RNA transcripts for repertoire sequencing. A first-round RT-PCR used HTBI primers, followed by a second-round multiplex PCR. TCRdb re-called the multiplex PCR reads through MiXCR, storing one row per CDR3 protein. The profile shows around 600,000 distinct CDR3 sequences, about two fifths of them singletons. The sequencing input was peripheral blood. These receptors all stem from an adult man with Graves' ophthalmopathy.

This clonotype showed up many times. CDR3 nucleotide sequence: TGTGCCACCAAGGCGGGACCGCGTAATGAAAAACTGTTTTTT. This codes for CATKAGPRNEKLFF. This rearrangement joins TRBV15 to TRBJ1-4, with TRBD1 as a possible D gene (5 bases). Germline loops: CDR1 LNHNV, CDR2 YYDKDF (reference sequence). This CDR3 spans 14 amino acids. V lost 7 bases to trimming and J lost 4 bases, with 13 bases between them.

This clonotype was found a few times. This chain uses TRBV30 with TRBJ1-2, with D perhaps TRBD1 (5 bases). Trimming took 1 base from V and 3 from J, leaving 6 bases between them. The CDR3 is made up of 12 amino acids. Germline V gives CDR1 GTSNPN, CDR2 SVGIG (reference sequence). CDR3 residues: CAWSGGYYGYTF. In DNA, the CDR3 is TGTGCCTGGAGTGGGGGGTACTATGGCTACACCTTC.

J is TRBJ1-4 and V is TRBV11-2; D unclear. The CDR3 totals 16 residues. Trimming removed 5 bases at V and 4 bases at J, with 17 bases between. In germline, CDR1 is SGHAT, CDR2 FQNNGV. The CDR3 protein is CASSQDRVGINEKLFF. CDR3 nucleotides: TGTGCCAGCAGCCAAGATCGAGTAGGGATTAATGAAAAACTGTTTTTT. The full variable domain, completed using reference TRBV11-2 and TRBJ1-4, is EAGVAQSPRYKIIEKRQSVAFWCNPISGHATLYWYQQILGQGPKLLIQFQNNGVVDDSQLPKDRFSAERLKGVDSTLKIQPAKLEDSAVYLCASSQDRVGINEKLFFGSGTQLSVL.

This clonotype was recorded at least ten times. The CDR3 is CASSLLKGGTEAFF. In nucleotides, the CDR3 is TGCGCCAGCAGCTTGCTCAAAGGGGGCACTGAAGCTTTCTTT. The chain employs TRBV5-1 and TRBJ1-1; tentative D call: TRBD1 (6 bases). Per the germline V gene, CDR1 is SGHRS and CDR2 is YFSETQ. The CDR3 covers 14 residues. Trimming pared 1 base from V and 4 bases from J, leaving 11 bases between.

The table lists this clonotype with a count of one. This may come from a read error, since a much larger clone is one base off. The genes are TRBV7-9 and TRBJ1-1; no reliable D call. CDR1 is SEHNR, CDR2 FQNEAQ, per germline (reference sequence). The CDR3 loop spans 15 amino acids. This chain's CDR3 is CASSLNSEGFTEALF. In DNA form, the CDR3 reads TGTGCCAGCAGCTTAAACTCAGAGGGCTTCACTGAAGCTCTCTTT.

The rearrangement joins TRBV29-1 to TRBJ2-7; 7 nucleotides agree with TRBD2. CDR3 size: 13 residues. V shed 6 bases and J 4 bases; nucleotides not matched to a gene: 9. Germline assignment: CDR1 SQVTM and CDR2 ANQGSEA. DNA for the CDR3: TGCAGCGTCGTCGGAAGCGGGGAGTACGAGCAGTACTTC. It codes for CSVVGSGEYEQYF.